The clone carrying this T cell receptor (beta chain) was detected once. This record comes from a study of shared clonotypes between healthy human individuals. Repertoires were generated with immunoSEQ multiplex PCR, while TCRdb's copy carries only in-frame clones and drops some. This sample yields over 2 million clones, of which 92% are seen a single time; 0.37% belongs to the top ten. Germline V gene data show CDR1 as MNHEY and CDR2 as SMNVEV (reference sequence). This CDR3 region has 16 residues. Germline trimming cut 4 bases from V and 3 bases from J; bases unmatched to any gene: 10. The sequenced sample consisted of naive CD4+ T cells from PBMCs. Subset of the sample: CD45RA+ positively selected. This sequence joins TRBV27 and TRBJ1-1, with TRBD1 identical over 8 bases. This clonotype was obtained from a man in his late teens or twenties in good health. Some clones in this sample may be carry-over from other donors' samples. The CDR3 protein is CASSSWPGGRDTEAFF. Here the CDR3 DNA reads TGTGCCAGCAGTTCTTGGCCAGGGGGCCGGGACACTGAAGCTTTCTTT.